This T cell receptor beta chain was documented in a study of neurological immune-mediated disorders. This CDR3 comprises 16 residues. Sorted libraries used around 1 million CD4+ or CD8+ T cells. Notes on the study in general: No CDR3 amino acid sequences were shared by expanded clones across subjects, suggesting private repertoires in all groups. Healthy controls had more TCR clonal expansion than multiple sclerosis, which showed the least, whereas HTLV-1-associated myelopathy showed the most.

As for the cDNA, it was generated by 5'RACE with 10-nucleotide random UMIs. TCRdb ran MiXCR on the 5' RACE reads and lists one entry per CDR3 protein. The repertoire includes approximately 38,000 distinct CDR3 sequences, 11% of them detected once, and roughly 3.9% sits in the top ten. This clonotype was counted at least ten times. The antigen is undetermined. The V and J genes are TRBV21-1 and TRBJ1-6. TRBV21-1 is assigned pseudogene status. The sequenced sample consisted of CD4+ T cells from blood. This clonotype originated in a woman in her 30s with HTLV-1-associated myelopathy (HAM/TSP). As DNA, the CDR3 is TGTGCCAGCAGCCCTATGACGCGGGAGGTGGAATCACCCCTCCACTTT. As protein: CASSPMTREVESPLHF.